These T cell receptor beta chains were read from a single sample in a study of blood T cell repertoires in COVID-19. Measured with immunoSEQ multiplex PCR; TCRdb has only the in-frame clones, and not every one. Of under 400,000 clones listed, 88% are singletons. Sequences were obtained from PBMCs or T cells enriched from blood (not recorded which). These receptors all come from a woman aged 30 to 39 who had been exposed to COVID-19. CDR3s include the opening cysteine and the closing phenylalanine or tryptophan. D genes are given only for firm matches. Clone size is stated in some rows and not others, as once, few, many or a class when expanded.

clone_size: NA
d_call: TRBD1
v_call: TRBV19
j_call: TRBJ1-3
cdr3_aa: CARMLQGREGNTIYF
cdr3_nt: TGTGCCAGGATGCTACAGGGGAGAGAAGGAAACACCATATATTTT

clone_size: NA
d_call: NA
v_call: TRBV5-1
j_call: TRBJ1-1
cdr3_aa: CASSLVEGGEDTEAFF
cdr3_nt: TGCGCCAGCAGCTTGGTGGAGGGAGGGGAGGACACTGAAGCTTTCTTT

clone_size: NA
d_call: NA
v_call: TRBV18
j_call: TRBJ1-5
cdr3_aa: CASSPSLGGGDNQPQHF
cdr3_nt: TGTGCCAGCTCACCAAGTTTGGGCGGAGGGGACAATCAGCCCCAGCATTTT

clone_size: NA
d_call: TRBD1
v_call: TRBV10-3
j_call: TRBJ1-4
cdr3_aa: CAIRGTVGEKLFF
cdr3_nt: TGTGCCATCAGGGGGACAGTCGGAGAAAAACTGTTTTTT

clone_size: NA
d_call: TRBD2
v_call: TRBV4-2
j_call: TRBJ2-7
cdr3_aa: CASSQAGRMGEQYF
cdr3_nt: TGTGCCAGCAGCCAAGCCGGGAGGATGGGAGAGCAGTACTTC

clone_size: NA
d_call: NA
v_call: TRBV19
j_call: TRBJ1-5
cdr3_aa: CASSLAGRGVDQPQHF
cdr3_nt: TGTGCCAGTAGTTTAGCGGGGAGGGGTGTCGATCAGCCCCAGCATTTT

clone_size: NA
d_call: NA
v_call: TRBV19
j_call: TRBJ2-1
cdr3_aa: CASSMGAYNEQFF
cdr3_nt: TGTGCCAGTAGTATGGGAGCCTACAATGAGCAGTTCTTC

clone_size: NA
d_call: TRBD1
v_call: TRBV12-3/TRBV12-4
j_call: TRBJ1-5
cdr3_aa: CASSARGHQPQHF
cdr3_nt: TGTGCCTCCTCGGCGAGGGGGCATCAGCCCCAGCATTTT

clone_size: NA
d_call: NA
v_call: TRBV3-1/TRBV3-2
j_call: TRBJ2-1
cdr3_aa: CASSQSGSLYNEQFF
cdr3_nt: TGTGCCAGCAGCCAAAGTGGGAGTCTCTACAATGAGCAGTTCTTC

clone_size: NA
d_call: TRBD1
v_call: TRBV24-1
j_call: TRBJ2-1
cdr3_aa: CATSNDRGPYNEQFF
cdr3_nt: TGTGCCACCAGTAACGACAGGGGGCCCTACAATGAGCAGTTCTTC

clone_size: once
d_call: TRBD1
v_call: TRBV2
j_call: TRBJ1-1
cdr3_aa: CASSTPTGGNTEAFF
cdr3_nt: TGTGCCAGCAGTACACCGACAGGGGGAAACACTGAAGCTTTCTTT

clone_size: NA
d_call: NA
v_call: TRBV7-9
j_call: TRBJ1-1
cdr3_aa: CASSLGGAGANTEAFF
cdr3_nt: TGTGCCAGCAGCTTAGGTGGGGCCGGCGCGAACACTGAAGCTTTCTTT

clone_size: NA
d_call: NA
v_call: TRBV5-1
j_call: TRBJ1-4
cdr3_aa: CASSFGQGHEKLFF
cdr3_nt: TGCGCCAGCAGCTTCGGTCAGGGCCATGAAAAACTGTTTTTT

clone_size: NA
d_call: TRBD2
v_call: TRBV18
j_call: TRBJ2-5
cdr3_aa: CASSRPGLAGGQETQYF
cdr3_nt: TGTGCCAGCTCACGGCCGGGACTAGCGGGAGGGCAAGAGACCCAGTACTTC

clone_size: NA
d_call: NA
v_call: TRBV10-1
j_call: TRBJ1-6
cdr3_aa: CASSDEGNSPLHF
cdr3_nt: TGCGCCAGCAGTGATGAGGGAAATTCACCCCTCCACTTT

clone_size: NA
d_call: NA
v_call: TRBV20-1
j_call: TRBJ2-1
cdr3_aa: CSASGENEQFF
cdr3_nt: TGCAGTGCTAGCGGAGAGAATGAGCAGTTCTTC

clone_size: NA
d_call: NA
v_call: TRBV21-1
j_call: TRBJ1-4
cdr3_aa: CASSKWDREINEKLFF
cdr3_nt: TGTGCCAGCAGCAAATGGGACAGGGAAATTAATGAAAAACTGTTTTTT

clone_size: NA
d_call: NA
v_call: TRBV10-2
j_call: TRBJ2-3
cdr3_aa: CAGRSSSTDTQYF
cdr3_nt: TGCGCCGGTCGCTCGAGTAGCACAGATACGCAGTATTTT

clone_size: NA
d_call: TRBD2
v_call: TRBV12-5
j_call: TRBJ2-3
cdr3_aa: CASGPGTTQFLGSTDTQYF
cdr3_nt: TGTGCTAGTGGACCCGGGACTACCCAGTTCTTAGGGAGCACAGATACGCAGTATTTT

clone_size: NA
d_call: NA
v_call: TRBV12-3/TRBV12-4
j_call: TRBJ1-5
cdr3_aa: CASSQGTNQPQHF
cdr3_nt: TGTGCCAGCAGCCAGGGTACTAATCAGCCCCAGCATTTT

clone_size: few
d_call: TRBD1
v_call: TRBV15
j_call: TRBJ1-5
cdr3_aa: CATSRDQGASQPQHF
cdr3_nt: TGTGCCACCAGCAGAGACCAGGGGGCGAGTCAGCCCCAGCATTTT

clone_size: NA
d_call: NA
v_call: TRBV28
j_call: TRBJ1-3
cdr3_aa: CASSGGVENTIYF
cdr3_nt: TGTGCCAGCAGTGGAGGGGTCGAAAACACCATATATTTT

clone_size: NA
d_call: TRBD1
v_call: TRBV9
j_call: TRBJ2-5
cdr3_aa: CASSVDPGGMVQETQYF
cdr3_nt: TGTGCCAGCAGCGTAGACCCAGGGGGCATGGTACAAGAGACCCAGTACTTC

clone_size: NA
d_call: NA
v_call: TRBV2
j_call: TRBJ2-6
cdr3_aa: CASSEGWRSGANVLTF
cdr3_nt: TGTGCCAGCAGTGAGGGCTGGAGGTCTGGGGCCAACGTCCTGACTTTC

clone_size: once
d_call: NA
v_call: TRBV6-5
j_call: TRBJ1-3
cdr3_aa: CASSYSGNSGNTIYF
cdr3_nt: TGTGCCAGCAGTTACAGCGGCAACTCTGGAAACACCATATATTTT

clone_size: NA
d_call: NA
v_call: TRBV6-6
j_call: TRBJ2-7
cdr3_aa: CASSPSLEQYF
cdr3_nt: TGTGCCAGCAGTCCATCCCTAGAGCAGTACTTC

clone_size: NA
d_call: NA
v_call: TRBV28
j_call: TRBJ1-1
cdr3_aa: CASGLLNTEAFF
cdr3_nt: TGTGCCAGCGGACTCTTGAACACTGAAGCTTTCTTT

clone_size: NA
d_call: TRBD2
v_call: TRBV3-1/TRBV3-2
j_call: TRBJ2-6
cdr3_aa: CASSQIGGRDAGANVLTF
cdr3_nt: TGTGCCAGCAGCCAAATAGGCGGGAGGGACGCTGGGGCCAACGTCCTGACTTTC

clone_size: NA
d_call: TRBD1
v_call: TRBV23-1
j_call: TRBJ1-4
cdr3_aa: CASQHRGLGNEKLFF
cdr3_nt: TGCGCCAGCCAACACAGGGGGCTGGGTAATGAAAAACTGTTTTTT

clone_size: NA
d_call: NA
v_call: TRBV6-5
j_call: TRBJ2-5
cdr3_aa: CASSYSSGVGQETQYF
cdr3_nt: TGTGCCAGCAGTTACTCGTCAGGGGTAGGACAAGAGACCCAGTACTTC

clone_size: NA
d_call: NA
v_call: TRBV11-2
j_call: TRBJ2-5
cdr3_aa: CASSLDLYQETQYF
cdr3_nt: TGTGCCAGCAGCTTAGATCTTTACCAAGAGACCCAGTACTTC

clone_size: once
d_call: NA
v_call: TRBV15
j_call: TRBJ2-2
cdr3_aa: CATSREQGLTGELFF
cdr3_nt: TGTGCCACCAGCAGAGAGCAGGGCCTCACCGGGGAGCTGTTTTTT

clone_size: NA
d_call: TRBD2
v_call: TRBV19
j_call: TRBJ2-3
cdr3_aa: CASNHPGLAGADTQYF
cdr3_nt: TGTGCCAGCAACCACCCGGGGCTAGCGGGTGCAGATACGCAGTATTTT

clone_size: NA
d_call: TRBD1
v_call: TRBV19
j_call: TRBJ1-5
cdr3_aa: CASSNGQAHANQPQHF
cdr3_nt: TGTGCCAGTAGTAACGGACAGGCGCATGCCAATCAGCCCCAGCATTTT

clone_size: once
d_call: NA
v_call: TRBV15
j_call: TRBJ1-2
cdr3_aa: CATSSLGLNYGYTF
cdr3_nt: TGTGCCACCAGCTCTCTGGGACTTAACTATGGCTACACCTTC

clone_size: NA
d_call: TRBD2
v_call: TRBV13
j_call: TRBJ2-7
cdr3_aa: CASRTLAGSVEQYF
cdr3_nt: TGTGCCAGCAGAACCCTAGCGGGTTCGGTCGAGCAGTACTTC

clone_size: NA
d_call: TRBD2
v_call: TRBV13
j_call: TRBJ2-1
cdr3_aa: CASRSTSGGSYNEQFF
cdr3_nt: TGTGCCAGCAGGTCAACTAGCGGGGGGTCCTACAATGAGCAGTTCTTC

clone_size: NA
d_call: NA
v_call: TRBV19
j_call: TRBJ1-4
cdr3_aa: CASNGLDNEKLFF
cdr3_nt: TGTGCCAGTAACGGACTGGATAATGAAAAACTGTTTTTT

clone_size: NA
d_call: NA
v_call: TRBV7-3
j_call: TRBJ2-2
cdr3_aa: CASSSLNLGGGELFF
cdr3_nt: TGTGCCAGCAGCTCCCTTAACCTCGGTGGCGGGGAGCTGTTTTTT

clone_size: NA
d_call: NA
v_call: TRBV28
j_call: TRBJ1-3
cdr3_aa: CASSLVQGYSGNTIYF
cdr3_nt: TGTGCCAGCAGTTTAGTCCAGGGATACTCTGGAAACACCATATATTTT

clone_size: NA
d_call: NA
v_call: TRBV6-5
j_call: TRBJ2-5
cdr3_aa: CASSYPSTGQETQYF
cdr3_nt: TGTGCCAGCAGTTACCCTTCGACAGGACAAGAGACCCAGTACTTC

clone_size: NA
d_call: TRBD1
v_call: TRBV7-8
j_call: TRBJ1-2
cdr3_aa: CASSIAGTGRFIYGYTF
cdr3_nt: TGTGCCAGCAGCATCGCCGGGACAGGGAGATTTATATATGGCTACACCTTC

clone_size: NA
d_call: TRBD1
v_call: TRBV10-1
j_call: TRBJ1-6
cdr3_aa: CASSLGQGRSPLHF
cdr3_nt: TGCGCCAGCAGTCTCGGACAGGGGCGTTCACCCCTCCACTTT

clone_size: once
d_call: TRBD2
v_call: TRBV28
j_call: TRBJ2-1
cdr3_aa: CASTSDTSGTREQFF
cdr3_nt: TGTGCCAGCACCTCGGATACTAGCGGGACCCGAGAGCAGTTCTTC

clone_size: once
d_call: NA
v_call: TRBV6-5
j_call: TRBJ1-2
cdr3_aa: CASSQHSGLEVGYTF
cdr3_nt: TGTGCCAGCAGTCAACACTCGGGCTTGGAGGTTGGCTACACCTTC

clone_size: NA
d_call: TRBD2
v_call: TRBV5-6
j_call: TRBJ2-5
cdr3_aa: CASSKPSGSWETQYF
cdr3_nt: TGTGCCAGCAGCAAACCAAGCGGGAGCTGGGAGACCCAGTACTTC

clone_size: NA
d_call: NA
v_call: TRBV10-2
j_call: TRBJ1-5
cdr3_aa: CASSEPRPRGNQPQHF
cdr3_nt: TGCGCCAGCAGTGAGCCTAGACCCAGGGGCAATCAGCCCCAGCATTTT

clone_size: NA
d_call: NA
v_call: TRBV24-1
j_call: TRBJ2-3
cdr3_aa: CATSDELTDTQYF
cdr3_nt: TGTGCCACCAGTGATGAGCTCACAGATACGCAGTATTTT

clone_size: NA
d_call: NA
v_call: TRBV11-1
j_call: TRBJ2-1
cdr3_aa: CASSLSVSPGDNEQFF
cdr3_nt: TGTGCCAGCAGCCTATCCGTGTCCCCGGGGGACAATGAGCAGTTCTTC

clone_size: NA
d_call: NA
v_call: TRBV3-1/TRBV3-2
j_call: TRBJ1-1
cdr3_aa: CASSQDGGSTEAFF
cdr3_nt: TGTGCCAGCAGCCAAGATGGAGGGTCCACTGAAGCTTTCTTT

clone_size: few
d_call: TRBD2
v_call: TRBV3-1/TRBV3-2
j_call: TRBJ2-2
cdr3_aa: CASSQDGLAGVNTGELFF
cdr3_nt: TGTGCCAGCAGCCAAGATGGCCTAGCGGGAGTAAACACCGGGGAGCTGTTTTTT

clone_size: NA
d_call: TRBD2
v_call: TRBV18
j_call: TRBJ2-3
cdr3_aa: CASSSPRLAGSEDTQYF
cdr3_nt: TGTGCCAGCTCATCCCCAAGACTAGCGGGATCCGAAGATACGCAGTATTTT

clone_size: NA
d_call: TRBD2
v_call: TRBV11-3
j_call: TRBJ2-2
cdr3_aa: CASSPGLVDTGELFF
cdr3_nt: TGTGCCAGCAGCCCTGGACTAGTGGACACCGGGGAGCTGTTTTTT

clone_size: NA
d_call: TRBD1
v_call: TRBV9
j_call: TRBJ1-2
cdr3_aa: CASSEGTGNYGYTF
cdr3_nt: TGTGCCAGCAGCGAAGGGACAGGGAACTATGGCTACACCTTC

clone_size: once
d_call: NA
v_call: TRBV5-1
j_call: TRBJ2-1
cdr3_aa: CASSLGQGPPYNEQFF
cdr3_nt: TGCGCCAGCAGCTTGGGCCAGGGTCCTCCCTACAATGAGCAGTTCTTC

clone_size: NA
d_call: TRBD1
v_call: TRBV7-9
j_call: TRBJ1-2
cdr3_aa: CASNPGGTGANYGYTF
cdr3_nt: TGTGCCAGCAACCCAGGAGGGACAGGGGCTAACTATGGCTACACCTTC

clone_size: NA
d_call: TRBD1
v_call: TRBV25-1
j_call: TRBJ1-2
cdr3_aa: CASSDPLYRGNYGYTF
cdr3_nt: TGTGCCAGCAGTGACCCCCTTTACAGGGGAAACTATGGCTACACCTTC

clone_size: NA
d_call: NA
v_call: TRBV18
j_call: TRBJ2-2
cdr3_aa: CASSPELAGGELFF
cdr3_nt: TGTGCCAGCTCACCCGAACTAGCTGGCGGGGAGCTGTTTTTT

clone_size: NA
d_call: TRBD2
v_call: TRBV5-1
j_call: TRBJ2-5
cdr3_aa: CASSTGRREETQYF
cdr3_nt: TGCGCCAGCAGCACGGGGCGGCGGGAGGAGACCCAGTACTTC